This passage covers 3 T cell receptor beta chains from one sample sequenced in a study of OX40 agonist ivuxolimab in advanced cancers. Sequenced by immunoSEQ multiplex PCR; TCRdb stores in-frame clones only, minus some. This table has around 53,000 clones, roughly 84% appearing once. Source: CD4+ or CD8+ T cells sorted from blood, taken in a trial of the OX40 agonist ivuxolimab. These receptors were taken from an adult with an advanced solid tumor such as melanoma, head and neck, liver or kidney cancer.

The chain combines TRBV27 with TRBJ2-3; 8 nucleotides line up with TRBD1. Trimming cost V 5 bases and J 5 bases; bases outside gene matches: 12. The CDR3 is made up of 16 amino acids. In germline, CDR1 is MNHEY, CDR2 SMNVEV (reference sequence). CDR3: CASSNDGQGVRDTQYF. DNA of the CDR3: TGTGCCAGCAGTAATGATGGACAGGGAGTCAGAGATACGCAGTATTTT.

V usage is TRBV5-6 and J usage is TRBJ2-4; D possibly corresponds to TRBD2 (5 bases). This CDR3 has 16 residues. The V and J ends lost 2 bases and 10 bases respectively, with 22 bases between them. Germline-derived CDR1 and CDR2 are SGHDT and YYEEEE. CDR3 in amino acids: CASSFWEFGLTGIQYF. CDR3 sequence (DNA): TGTGCCAGCAGCTTCTGGGAATTTGGACTGACGGGTATTCAGTACTTC.

CDR3 sequence (DNA): TGTGCCAGCAGTGAAGCGCTACTCAAGGGGGAGACCCAGTACTTC. This codes for CASSEALLKGETQYF. The chain is built from TRBV6-1 and TRBJ2-5; D possibly corresponds to TRBD1 (5 bases). The CDR3 extends over 15 amino acids. V lost 0 bases, J lost 5 bases, and 13 bases lay in between. CDR1 is MNHNS, CDR2 SASEGT, per germline.